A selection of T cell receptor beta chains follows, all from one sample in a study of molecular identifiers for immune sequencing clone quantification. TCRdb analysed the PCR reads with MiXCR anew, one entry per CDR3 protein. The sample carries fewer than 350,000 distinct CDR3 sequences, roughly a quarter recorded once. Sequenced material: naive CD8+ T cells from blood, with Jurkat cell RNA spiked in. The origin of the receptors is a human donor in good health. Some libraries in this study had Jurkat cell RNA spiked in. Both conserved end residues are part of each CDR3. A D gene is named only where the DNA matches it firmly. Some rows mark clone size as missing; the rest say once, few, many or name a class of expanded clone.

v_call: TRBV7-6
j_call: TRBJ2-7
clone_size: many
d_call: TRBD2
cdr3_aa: CASSPFAGALGYEQYF

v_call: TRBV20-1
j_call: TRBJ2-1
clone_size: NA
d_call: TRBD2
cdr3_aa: CSARDTVGLAGNEQSF

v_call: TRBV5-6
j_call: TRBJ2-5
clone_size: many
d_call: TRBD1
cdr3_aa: CASSPGQVQETQYF

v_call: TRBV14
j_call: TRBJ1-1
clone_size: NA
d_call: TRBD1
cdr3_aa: CASSQIPRQGANTEAFF

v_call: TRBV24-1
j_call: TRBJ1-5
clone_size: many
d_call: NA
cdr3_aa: CATSGQNSNQPQHF

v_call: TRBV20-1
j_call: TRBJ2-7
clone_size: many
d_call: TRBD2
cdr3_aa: CSARASGRVEQYF

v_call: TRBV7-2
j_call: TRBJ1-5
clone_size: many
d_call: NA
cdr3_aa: CASSSAQGYQPQHF

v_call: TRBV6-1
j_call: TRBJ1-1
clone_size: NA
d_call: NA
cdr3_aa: CASRESSSTEAFF

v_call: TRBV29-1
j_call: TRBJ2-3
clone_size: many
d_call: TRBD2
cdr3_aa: CSVVPAGEGDTQYF

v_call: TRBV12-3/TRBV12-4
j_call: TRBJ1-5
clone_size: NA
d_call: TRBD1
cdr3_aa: CASSDGTGLSQPQHF

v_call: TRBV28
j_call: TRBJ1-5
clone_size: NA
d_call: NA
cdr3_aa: CASSTPGVGQPQHF

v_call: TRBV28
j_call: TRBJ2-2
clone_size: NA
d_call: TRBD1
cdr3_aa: CASSPRTGENTGELLF

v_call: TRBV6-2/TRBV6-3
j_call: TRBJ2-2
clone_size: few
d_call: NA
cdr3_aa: CASTIRKGEANTGELFF

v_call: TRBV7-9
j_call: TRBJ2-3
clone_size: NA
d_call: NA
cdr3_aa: CASSSRGFRADTQYF

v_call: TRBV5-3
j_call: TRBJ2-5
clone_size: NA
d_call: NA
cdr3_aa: CASSENRGNQETQYF

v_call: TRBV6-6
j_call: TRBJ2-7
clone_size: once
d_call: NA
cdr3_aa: CASSYSLLEQYF

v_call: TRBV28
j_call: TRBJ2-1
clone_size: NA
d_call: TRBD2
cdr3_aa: CASSPLAGAWNEQFF

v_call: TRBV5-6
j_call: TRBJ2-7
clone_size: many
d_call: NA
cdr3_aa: CASSSRRHGRYYEQYF

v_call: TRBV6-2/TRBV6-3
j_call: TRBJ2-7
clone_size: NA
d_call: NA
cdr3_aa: CASSRVLVPDEQYF

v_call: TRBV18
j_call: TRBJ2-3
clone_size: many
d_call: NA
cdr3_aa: CASSHGGATDTQYF

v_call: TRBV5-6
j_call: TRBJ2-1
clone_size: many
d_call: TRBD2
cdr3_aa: CASSLVRGGSLGNEQFF

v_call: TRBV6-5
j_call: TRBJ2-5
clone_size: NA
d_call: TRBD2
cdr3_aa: CASSVASGGNLDQETQYF

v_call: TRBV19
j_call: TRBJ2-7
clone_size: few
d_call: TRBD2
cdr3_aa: CASNTGTTPGEQYF

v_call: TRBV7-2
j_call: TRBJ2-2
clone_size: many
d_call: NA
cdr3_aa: CASSPRAGELFF

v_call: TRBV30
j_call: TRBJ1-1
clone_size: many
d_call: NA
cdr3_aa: CAWSLSGPATEAFF

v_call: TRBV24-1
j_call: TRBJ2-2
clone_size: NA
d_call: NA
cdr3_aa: CATTPSNTGELFF

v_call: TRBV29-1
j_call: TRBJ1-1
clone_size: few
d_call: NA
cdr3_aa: CSVEPGDTEAFF

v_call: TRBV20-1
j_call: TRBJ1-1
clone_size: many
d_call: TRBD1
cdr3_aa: CSARPDRGNTEAFF

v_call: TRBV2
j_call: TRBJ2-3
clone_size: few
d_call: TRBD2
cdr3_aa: CASSPWTSGVGTDTQYF

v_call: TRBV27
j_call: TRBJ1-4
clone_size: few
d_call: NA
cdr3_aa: CASSTTEATNEKLFF

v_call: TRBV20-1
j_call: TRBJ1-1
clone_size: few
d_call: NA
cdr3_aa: CSARTTNTEAFF

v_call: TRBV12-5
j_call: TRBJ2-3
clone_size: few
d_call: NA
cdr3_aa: CASGPEDTQYF

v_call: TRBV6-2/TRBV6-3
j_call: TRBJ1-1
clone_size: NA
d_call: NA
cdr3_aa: CASSLVQEGTEAFF

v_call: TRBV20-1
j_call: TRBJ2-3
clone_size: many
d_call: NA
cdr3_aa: CSAPPRGGSSTDTQYF

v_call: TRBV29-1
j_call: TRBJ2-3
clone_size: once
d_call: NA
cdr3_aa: CGVVGTRFANTDTQYF

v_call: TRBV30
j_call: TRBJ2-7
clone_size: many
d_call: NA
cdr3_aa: CAWSASYEQYF

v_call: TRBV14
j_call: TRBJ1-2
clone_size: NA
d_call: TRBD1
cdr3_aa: CASSPWTGSLYGYTF

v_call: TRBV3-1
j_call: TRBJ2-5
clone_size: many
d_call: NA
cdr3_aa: CASSQRLQETQYF

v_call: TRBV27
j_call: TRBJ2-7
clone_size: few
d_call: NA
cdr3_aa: CASSRQDSTYEQYF

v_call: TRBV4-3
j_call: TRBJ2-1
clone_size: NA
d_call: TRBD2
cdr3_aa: CASSQKVASGGNNEQFF

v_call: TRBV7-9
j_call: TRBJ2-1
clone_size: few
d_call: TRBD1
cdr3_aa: CASSLGGQGAYNEQFF

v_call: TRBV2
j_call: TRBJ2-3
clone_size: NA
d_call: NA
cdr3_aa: CASSDLGASGVSIDTQYF

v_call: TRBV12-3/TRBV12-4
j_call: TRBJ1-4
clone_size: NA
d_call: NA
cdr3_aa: CACSLTGFTEKLFF

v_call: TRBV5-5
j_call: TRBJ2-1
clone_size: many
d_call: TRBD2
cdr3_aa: CASSLTTSETYNEQFF

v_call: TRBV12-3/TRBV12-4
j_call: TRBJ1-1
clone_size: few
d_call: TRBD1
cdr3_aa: CASSLSTGAYTEAFF

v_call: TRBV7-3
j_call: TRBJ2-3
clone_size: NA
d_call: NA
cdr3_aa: CASSLLAGASDTQYF

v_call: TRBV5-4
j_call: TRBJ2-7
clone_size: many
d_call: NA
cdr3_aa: CASSLEGTSILYEQYF

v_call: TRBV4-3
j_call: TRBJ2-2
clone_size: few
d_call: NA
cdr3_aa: CASSQAAGSNTGELFF

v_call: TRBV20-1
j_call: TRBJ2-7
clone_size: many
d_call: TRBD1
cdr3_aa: CSAFRDSSYEQYF